The source of this T cell receptor beta chain is a study of CD8+ T cells in alopecia areata. The treatment here: oral pan-JAK inhibitor, 5-10 mg twice daily. After isolation, RNA underwent reverse transcription to generate cDNA as the sequencing template. The method was immunoSEQ multiplex PCR; TCRdb's version includes in-frame clones alone and lacks a portion of them. The data show approximately 300,000 clones, roughly 60% seen once. CDR3 length: 17 residues. The germline V and J ends were trimmed by 1 base and 5 bases, with 16 bases remaining between them. CDR1 is SGDLS, CDR2 YYNGEE, per germline. This clonotype was sampled from a human donor with alopecia areata. The chain uses TRBV9 and TRBJ1-6, with D possibly matching TRBD1 (6 bases). The material sequenced was CD4+ T cells sorted from blood, taken at week 24, from a patient treated with tofacitinib. The CDR3 sequence: CASSVQGNSAHNSPLHF. The CDR3 DNA reads TGTGCCAGCAGCGTACAGGGGAACTCTGCCCATAATTCACCCCTCCACTTT.